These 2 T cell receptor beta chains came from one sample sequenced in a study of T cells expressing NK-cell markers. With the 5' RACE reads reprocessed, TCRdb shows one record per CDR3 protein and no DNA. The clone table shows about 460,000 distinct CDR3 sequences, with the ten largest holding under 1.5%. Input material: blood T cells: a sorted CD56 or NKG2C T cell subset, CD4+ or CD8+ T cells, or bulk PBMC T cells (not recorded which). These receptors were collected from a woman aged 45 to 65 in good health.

Here the CDR3 reads CASSLVGQVQETQYF. The J gene is TRBJ2-5, the V gene TRBV5-5. CDR1 and CDR2 (germline): SGHKS, YYEKEE (reference sequence). The CDR3 has 15 residues. The entire variable domain, with the rest obtained from reference TRBV5-5 and TRBJ2-5, is as follows: DAGVTQSPTHLIKTRGQQVTLRCSPISGHKSVSWYQQVLGQGPQFIFQYYEKEERGRGNFPDRFSARQFPNYSSELNVNALLLGDSALYLCASSLVGQVQETQYFGPGTRLLVL.

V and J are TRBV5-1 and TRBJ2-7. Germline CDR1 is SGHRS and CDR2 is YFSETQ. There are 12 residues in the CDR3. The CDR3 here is CASSRSKGEQYF.